Shown below are 10 T cell receptor beta chains from a single sample sequenced in a study of T cell clusters in autoimmune cytopenias. Each sample's input was around 270 ng genomic DNA, 40,000 or so genome equivalents. TRB rearrangements were amplified by touch-down multiplex PCR with mixed TRB-A/B primers. TCRdb reanalyzed the multiplex PCR reads and collapses them to one entry per CDR3 protein, without DNA. This table lists a few thousand distinct CDR3 sequences. These data also featured in a second study, about T cell repertoires in aging, cancer and after chemotherapy.

The source material was peripheral blood. Source of these receptors: a human donor in good health.

This chain uses TRBV5-5 with TRBJ1-3. Looked up from germline, CDR1 is SGHKS and CDR2 is YYEKEE (reference sequence). The CDR3 is 15 residues long. CDR3 in amino acids: CASSLVRSSGNTIYF.

This clonotype is deemed medium-sized (0.01 to 0.1%) by its frequency. This sequence joins TRBV27 and TRBJ2-2. The V gene's germline CDR1 is MNHEY and CDR2 SMNVEV (reference sequence). This CDR3 spans 13 amino acids. CDR3 residues: CASSPPEAGELFF.

The chain couples TRBV30 to TRBJ1-2. Per germline, CDR1 GTSNPN and CDR2 SVGIG (reference sequence). The CDR3 has 11 amino acids. The CDR3 sequence is CAWSVVSGYTF.

The chain links TRBV6-6 to TRBJ1-2; the D gene TCRdb calls, TRBD1, cannot be checked with no DNA. This CDR3 has 16 residues. The germline CDR1 and CDR2 sequences are MNHNY and SVGAGI (reference sequence). The CDR3 sequence is CASSYETGAPNYGYTF.

This clonotype is classed as medium-sized by frequency. The V call is TRBV6-5, the J call TRBJ2-1; TCRdb's D call, TRBD1, is unchecked because there is no DNA. The CDR3 has 16 residues. The germline gives CDR1 MNHEY, CDR2 SVGAGI. The chain's CDR3 is CASGPMGQGHYNEQFF.

CDR3 protein: CASSFQGTGNHNEQFF. The chain is built from TRBV6-5 and TRBJ2-1; with no DNA, the TCRdb D assignment of TRBD1 cannot be verified. CDR1 is MNHEY, CDR2 SVGAGI, per germline. The CDR3 extends over 16 amino acids.

The rearrangement uses TRBV4-1 and TRBJ2-5. This CDR3 is built from 13 residues. In germline, CDR1 is MGHRA, CDR2 YSYEKL. The CDR3 loop is CASSRSGEETQYF.

In terms of frequency, this clonotype is medium-sized. This chain connects TRBV6-6 to TRBJ1-6. The CDR3 has 16 residues. Germline CDR1 MNHNY, CDR2 SVGAGI (reference sequence). CDR3: CASSYSRPTYNSPLHF.

J is TRBJ1-5 and V is TRBV6-2 or TRBV6-3; checking the TCRdb D call of TRBD1 is not possible without DNA. CDR3 size: 14 residues. Per the germline V gene, CDR1 is MNHEY and CDR2 is SVGEGT. The CDR3 sequence: CASNRGAMDQPQHF.

This clonotype ranks as medium-sized in terms of frequency. CDR3 sequence reads: CASSAASTGVTEAFF. The rearrangement joins TRBV19 to TRBJ1-1; TCRdb's assignment of TRBD1 cannot be checked, as there is no DNA. This CDR3 spans 15 amino acids. The germline V gene encodes CDR1 LNHDA and CDR2 SQIVND (reference sequence).